This note documents a single T cell receptor (beta chain) sequence. CDR3 length equals 14 residues. CDR1 and CDR2 (germline): SGHTA, FQGNSA. V shed 2 bases and J 10 bases; nucleotides not matched to a gene: 6. The source of the sample is a study of blood T cells in healthy people across ages. Collection of around 10 milliliters of peripheral blood was performed for each donor. Researchers isolated at least 6 million PBMCs per sample. It was with a sample-barcoded 5' primer and a J-beta primer mix that a second PCR of about 6 to 12 cycles was run. Sequencing yielded, for each sample, at least 2.5 million paired-end reads carrying CDR3. Via MiXCR, TCRdb re-called the 5' RACE reads, giving one row per CDR3 protein. The data contain 950,000 to 1,200,000 distinct CDR3 sequences, more than 30% of them singletons.

The sample consisted of blood. The V gene is TRBV7-2, the J gene TRBJ2-1, with TRBD2 matching over 9 bases. The TCR originated in a man younger than 35 in good health. The CDR3 reads CASSLILAGDEQFF. CDR3 DNA sequence: TGTGCCAGCAGCTTAATATTAGCGGGGGACGAGCAGTTCTTC.